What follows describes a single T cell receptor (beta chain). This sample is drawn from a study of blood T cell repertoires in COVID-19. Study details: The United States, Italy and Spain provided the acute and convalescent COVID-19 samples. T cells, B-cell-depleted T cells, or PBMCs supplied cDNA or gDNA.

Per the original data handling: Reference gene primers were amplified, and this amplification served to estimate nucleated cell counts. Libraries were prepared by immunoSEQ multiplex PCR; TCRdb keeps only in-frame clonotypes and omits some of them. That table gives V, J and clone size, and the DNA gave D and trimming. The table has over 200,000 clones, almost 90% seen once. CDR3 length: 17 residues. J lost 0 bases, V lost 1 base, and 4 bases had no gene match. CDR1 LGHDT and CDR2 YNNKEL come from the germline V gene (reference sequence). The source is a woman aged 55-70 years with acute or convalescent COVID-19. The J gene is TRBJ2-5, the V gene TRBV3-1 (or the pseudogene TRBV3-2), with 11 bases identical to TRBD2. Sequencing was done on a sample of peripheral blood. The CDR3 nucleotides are TGTGCCAGCAGCCAAGGACTAGCGGGATCGTACCAAGAGACCCAGTACTTC. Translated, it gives CASSQGLAGSYQETQYF.